This T cell receptor (beta chain) was recovered during a study of T cells after yellow fever vaccination. TCRdb re-derived calls from the 5' RACE reads in MiXCR, one entry per CDR3 protein. Here the sample spans some 400,000 distinct CDR3 sequences, around a sixth being singletons. CDR3 length equals 16 residues. Germline trimming cut 1 base from V and 10 bases from J; bases unmatched to any gene: 8. Germline V gene data show CDR1 as SEHNR and CDR2 as FQNEAQ (reference sequence). Sample: PBMCs, taken before the yellow fever booster vaccination. The receptor was derived from a man younger than 30 who received the YFV17D yellow fever vaccine. The chain joins TRBV7-9 to TRBJ2-3; 13 bases fit TRBD2. The CDR3 sequence is CASSLGLAGGLRAQYF. CDR3 coding DNA: TGTGCCAGCAGCTTAGGACTAGCGGGGGGACTTCGAGCGCAGTATTTT.